This is a list of T cell receptor beta chains from one sample in a study of response to subunit inactivated influenza vaccine. TCRdb recomputed calls from the RT-PCR reads with MiXCR, one row per CDR3 protein. Seen here are some 520,000 distinct CDR3 sequences, 16% observed once, and the top ten hold less than 4%. The sequencing here drew on CD4+ T cells sorted from PBMCs, taken less than 30 months after vaccination. The receptor source for this set is a man between 50 and 75 years old who received an inactivated influenza vaccine. Each CDR3 is given with its conserved first and last residue. The order of the fields is V gene, clone size, D gene, J gene, CDR3 protein, CDR3 DNA. The D gene is left open where the match is weak. Clone sizes are given selectively: once, few, many, or a class where the clone is expanded.

v_call: TRBV6-5; clone_size: .; d_call: TRBD1; j_call: TRBJ1-1; cdr3_aa: CASSSGTAILNTEAFF; cdr3_nt: TGTGCCAGCAGTTCCGGGACAGCAATTTTGAACACTGAAGCTTTCTTT
v_call: TRBV7-2; clone_size: many; d_call: TRBD1; j_call: TRBJ2-5; cdr3_aa: CASSPGTGETQYF; cdr3_nt: TGTGCCAGCAGCCCCGGGACAGGGGAGACCCAGTACTTC
v_call: TRBV4-2; clone_size: .; d_call: TRBD2; j_call: TRBJ2-3; cdr3_aa: CASSPGGFVNTDTQYF; cdr3_nt: TGTGCCAGCAGCCCGGGGGGATTCGTCAACACAGATACGCAGTATTTT
v_call: TRBV5-1; clone_size: .; d_call: TRBD1; j_call: TRBJ2-1; cdr3_aa: CASSLQGPGNNEQFF; cdr3_nt: TGCGCCAGCAGCTTACAGGGGCCCGGGAACAATGAGCAGTTCTTC
v_call: TRBV2; clone_size: .; d_call: .; j_call: TRBJ1-3; cdr3_aa: CASTGGGSGGTTIYF; cdr3_nt: TGTGCCAGCACCGGTGGCGGGTCGGGTGGAACCACCATATATTTT
v_call: TRBV7-2; clone_size: .; d_call: .; j_call: TRBJ2-7; cdr3_aa: CASSPQRTSYEQYF; cdr3_nt: TGTGCCAGCAGCCCACAGAGGACTTCCTACGAGCAGTACTTC
v_call: TRBV19; clone_size: .; d_call: .; j_call: TRBJ1-6; cdr3_aa: CASSGRTSTLHF; cdr3_nt: TGTGCCAGTAGTGGTCGGACCTCCACCCTCCACTTT
v_call: TRBV20-1; clone_size: few; d_call: .; j_call: TRBJ2-1; cdr3_aa: CSARVGSLSLNNEQFF; cdr3_nt: TGCAGTGCTAGAGTTGGTAGCTTGAGCCTTAACAATGAGCAGTTCTTC
v_call: TRBV29-1; clone_size: .; d_call: .; j_call: TRBJ2-2; cdr3_aa: CSVDRGGWTGELFF; cdr3_nt: TGCAGCGTTGACAGGGGTGGTTGGACCGGGGAGCTGTTTTTT
v_call: TRBV23-1; clone_size: few; d_call: TRBD1; j_call: TRBJ1-1; cdr3_aa: CASSKPGQGFMDTEAFF; cdr3_nt: TGCGCCAGCAGTAAACCGGGACAGGGGTTCATGGACACTGAAGCTTTCTTT
v_call: TRBV6-5; clone_size: few; d_call: .; j_call: TRBJ1-3; cdr3_aa: CASSYGPPGTSGNTIYF; cdr3_nt: TGTGCCAGCAGTTACGGCCCCCCAGGGACATCTGGAAACACCATATATTTT
v_call: TRBV7-2; clone_size: few; d_call: TRBD1; j_call: TRBJ2-2; cdr3_aa: CASSSMGQGPGELFF; cdr3_nt: TGTGCCAGCAGCTCAATGGGACAGGGTCCCGGGGAGCTGTTTTTT
v_call: TRBV7-2; clone_size: .; d_call: .; j_call: TRBJ1-5; cdr3_aa: CASSWRGGADQPQHF; cdr3_nt: TGTGCCAGCAGCTGGAGGGGGGGCGCGGATCAGCCCCAGCATTTT
v_call: TRBV29-1; clone_size: few; d_call: .; j_call: TRBJ2-3; cdr3_aa: CSVARQAGTDTQYF; cdr3_nt: TGCAGCGTCGCAAGACAGGCTGGCACAGATACGCAGTATTTT